This T cell receptor beta chain was captured in a study of T-cell reconstitution after alpha-beta-depleted transplantation in children. As it was prepared, the TCRbeta library received unique molecular identifiers. TCRdb re-analysed the PCR reads in MiXCR, keeping a single row per CDR3 protein. This sample carries some 200,000 distinct CDR3 sequences, about 14% of them seen once, and the ten largest clones take 13%. CDR3 size: 13 residues. Germline V lookup: CDR1 SGHTA, CDR2 FQGNSA. This clonotype was detected many times. Germline is not matched at one junction end, which may reflect a read error. The TCR originated in a human donor who donated a stem cell graft to a child with acute lymphoblastic leukemia. The chain uses TRBV7-2 and TRBJ2-7; the D gene could be TRBD1 or TRBD2 (5 bases each). The material was PBMCs from the stem cell graft donor, obtained from the stem cell graft. The CDR3: CASSPQGHDYGDF. The CDR3 DNA reads as TGTGCCAGCAGCCCTCAAGGACACGACTACGGGGACTTC. Drawing the rest from reference TRBV7-2 and TRBJ2-7, the complete variable domain is GAGVSQSPSNKVTEKGKDVELRCDPISGHTALYWYRQSLGQGLEFLIYFQGNSAPDKSGLPSDRFSAERTGGSVSTLTIQRTQQEDSAVYLCASSPQGHDYGDFGPGTRLTVT.